These 20 T cell receptor beta chains were all obtained from the same sample, sequenced in a study of cytomegalovirus exposure and HLA in healthy donors. Sequencing was performed with immunoSEQ multiplex PCR; in TCRdb, only in-frame clones are kept and a portion is missing. The table lists about 360,000 clones, 86% of them singletons, with roughly 0.75% in the top ten. The sequencing input was PBMCs. These receptors came from a woman aged 18-30 years in good health and CMV-seronegative.

The chain has TRBV11-2 and TRBJ2-4; 9 bases are a match to TRBD1. V trimming: 5 bases; J trimming: 15 bases; junction bases outside the gene matches: 14. The CDR3 totals 14 residues. Germline V lookup: CDR1 SGHAT, CDR2 FQNNGV. The CDR3 spells CASSADPGQGLVYF. DNA of the CDR3: TGTGCCAGCAGCGCCGATCCGGGACAGGGTTTGGTGTACTTC.

The rearrangement joins TRBV6-6 to TRBJ2-4, with 7 bases matching TRBD2. J lost 9 bases, V lost 6 bases, and 2 bases had no gene match. Per germline, CDR1 MNHNY and CDR2 SVGAGI (reference sequence). The CDR3 runs to 11 residues. In DNA form, the CDR3 reads TGTGCCAGCAGGGGGGAGGGCATTCAGTACTTC. It yields the protein CASRGEGIQYF.

The chain is built from TRBV18 and TRBJ1-2; a weak D match, TRBD1 (6 bases). The V gene's germline CDR1 is KGHSH and CDR2 LQKENI. Deletions cut 3 bases from V and 3 bases from J, with 17 bases between. The CDR3 loop spans 16 amino acids. CDR3 loop: CASSPPWGGRDYGYTF. CDR3 bases: TGTGCCAGCTCACCCCCGTGGGGGGGCCGGGACTATGGCTACACCTTC.

This chain connects TRBV2 to TRBJ2-1; D gene ambiguous. CDR1 SNHLY and CDR2 FYNNEI come from the germline V gene. This CDR3 contains 13 residues. Trimming left V 8 bases short and J 3 bases short, with 11 bases between. CDR3 in DNA: TGTGCCAGCGGCAAGGAGATCTACAATGAGCAGTTCTTC. Its protein is CASGKEIYNEQFF.

The chain is built from TRBV30 and TRBJ2-6; D is unclear. CDR3 length: 15 amino acids. Trimming left V 3 bases short and J 4 bases short, with 13 bases between. The germline V gene has CDR1 GTSNPN and CDR2 SVGIG (reference sequence). CDR3 in amino acids: CAWSVGGAGANVLTF. The CDR3 coding sequence is TGTGCCTGGAGCGTTGGTGGAGCAGGGGCCAACGTCCTGACTTTC.

This chain joins TRBV28 and TRBJ2-1; TRBD1 matches at 7 bases. Germline lookup yields CDR1 MDHEN and CDR2 SYDVKM. This CDR3 spans 14 amino acids. V was clipped by 7 bases and J by 5 bases; unmatched bases: 8. CDR3 coding DNA: TGTGCCAGCACCACAGGGGCACGAAACAATGAGCAGTTCTTC. Translated: CASTTGARNNEQFF.

V gene TRBV27 combines with J gene TRBJ2-7; the match to TRBD1 covers 8 bases. The CDR3 sequence is 15 residues long. The germline V gene encodes CDR1 MNHEY and CDR2 SMNVEV (reference sequence). With 8 bases clipped from V and 0 bases from J, the junction kept 9 bases outside the gene matches. The CDR3 spells CASVGTGNSSYEQYF. Written as DNA, the CDR3 is TGTGCCAGCGTTGGGACAGGCAATAGCTCCTACGAGCAGTACTTC.

The chain is built from TRBV7-3 and TRBJ2-2, with D possibly TRBD1 on 6 matching bases. Germline assignment: CDR1 SGHTA and CDR2 FQGTGA. The ends were cut back, 1 base at V and 0 bases at J, with 18 bases in the middle. CDR3 length: 19 residues. In nucleotides, the CDR3 is TGTGCCAGCAGCTTAAGGGGGCCCCGAGTCTTTTCGAACACCGGGGAGCTGTTTTTT. It specifies CASSLRGPRVFSNTGELFF.

The chain joins TRBV7-2 to TRBJ2-5; TRBD2 is a possible D gene (6 bases). Trimming removed 5 bases from V and 1 base from J, with 17 bases in between. The CDR3 sequence is 16 residues long. Germline assignment: CDR1 SGHTA and CDR2 FQGNSA. The CDR3 sequence: CASSPQWEEGQETQYF. The CDR3 DNA sequence: TGTGCCAGCAGCCCCCAGTGGGAGGAGGGCCAAGAGACCCAGTACTTC.

V is TRBV5-1 and J is TRBJ2-5; 13 bases are shared with TRBD2. The J segment lost 5 bases and the V segment lost 4 bases, leaving 2 bases of the junction unmatched. Looked up from germline, CDR1 is SGHRS and CDR2 is YFSETQ. The CDR3 runs to 14 residues. CDR3 nucleotides: TGCGCCAGCAGCACTAGCGGGAGGGCGGAGACCCAGTACTTC. It specifies CASSTSGRAETQYF.

The rearrangement uses TRBV2 and TRBJ1-1; TRBD1 might be the D (5 bases). The CDR3 loop spans 13 amino acids. Per the germline V gene, CDR1 is SNHLY and CDR2 is FYNNEI. The V and J ends lost 6 bases and 4 bases respectively, with 12 bases between them. The CDR3 DNA is TGTGCCAGCAGGGGGCCGGGTCCCACTGAAGCTTTCTTT. Its translation: CASRGPGPTEAFF.

This clone has a single count. The chain joins TRBV5-1 to TRBJ1-2; 7 bases map to TRBD1. This CDR3 spans 15 amino acids. The ends lost 4 bases at V and 4 bases at J; junction bases unmatched: 10. Germline lookup yields CDR1 SGHRS and CDR2 YFSETQ. The CDR3 nucleotides are TGCGCCAGCAGCGTACGACAGGGAAATTCCTATGGCTACACCTTC. It yields the protein CASSVRQGNSYGYTF.

This chain uses TRBV11-3 with TRBJ2-2, with a tentative D call TRBD2 (6 bases). Germline V CDR1 and CDR2: SGHNT, YENEEA. V lost 4 bases and J lost 3, with 6 bases in between. The CDR3 runs to 13 residues. DNA of the CDR3: TGTGCCAGCAGCTCGGGGGACACCGGGGAGCTGTTTTTT. This gives the protein CASSSGDTGELFF. Together with reference TRBV11-3 and TRBJ2-2, the CDR3 gives the full variable domain: EAGVVQSPRYKIIEKKQPVAFWCNPISGHNTLYWYLQNLGQGPELLIRYENEEAVDDSQLPKDRFSAERLKGVDSTLKIQPAELGDSAVYLCASSSGDTGELFFGEGSRLTVL.

In the case of this clone: Other DNA sequences in the same sample also yield this CDR3. The chain uses TRBV6-5 and TRBJ1-5, with D unresolved. Germline CDR1 reads MNHEY; CDR2 reads SVGAGI. V shed 6 bases and J shed 0 bases, with 6 bases lying between them. The CDR3 consists of 13 residues. CDR3 amino acids: CASSPYSNQPQHF. In DNA form, the CDR3 reads TGTGCCAGCAGCCCGTATAGCAATCAGCCCCAGCATTTT.

The chain combines TRBV7-3 with TRBJ2-2, with 7 nucleotides matching TRBD2. There are 15 residues in the CDR3. J was trimmed by 5 bases and V by 3 bases; bases with no gene match: 6. Germline CDR1 SGHTA, CDR2 FQGTGA. CDR3 in amino acids: CASSFRGGRTGELFF. DNA for the CDR3: TGTGCCAGCAGCTTCCGGGGAGGGCGGACCGGGGAGCTGTTTTTT.

This chain connects TRBV27 to TRBJ1-1; perhaps TRBD1 as D (5 bases). Trimming stripped 3 bases from V and 5 bases from J, with 10 bases between. Germline lookup yields CDR1 MNHEY and CDR2 SMNVEV (reference sequence). This CDR3 has 13 amino acids. CDR3 coding DNA: TGTGCCAGCAGTTTCACGGGGGAGACTGAAGCTTTCTTT. It yields the protein CASSFTGETEAFF.

The chain uses TRBV9 and TRBJ2-7; D is unresolved. The ends were cut back, 5 bases at V and 1 base at J, with 10 bases in the middle. The germline CDR1 and CDR2 sequences are SGDLS and YYNGEE. The length of the CDR3 is 13 residues. The CDR3 DNA sequence: TGTGCCAGCAGTGAAGACACGTCCTACGAGCAGTACTTC. Its protein product is CASSEDTSYEQYF.

This clone showed up just once. This sample includes further DNA sequences coding for the same CDR3. This chain links TRBV28 with TRBJ1-5, with 9 bases that match TRBD1. The V gene end was trimmed by 5 bases and the J gene end by 4 bases; junction bases not matched to a gene: 3. Germline CDR1 and CDR2: MDHEN and SYDVKM. This CDR3 has 14 residues. In nucleotides, the CDR3 is TGTGCCAGCAGTCCCGGGACAGGGAATCAGCCCCAGCATTTT. Translating gives CASSPGTGNQPQHF.

This clone appeared once. V is TRBV27 and J is TRBJ2-7; 8 bases are shared with TRBD2. Germline V lookup: CDR1 MNHEY, CDR2 SMNVEV (reference sequence). The CDR3 runs to 16 residues. After removal of 2 bases from V and 4 bases from J, the junction contained 10 bases not matched to a gene. In nucleotides, the CDR3 is TGTGCCAGCAGTTTAGCATGGCGGGAGGTGGGGTACGAGCAGTACTTC. Encoded protein: CASSLAWREVGYEQYF.

The genes are TRBV5-1 and TRBJ2-5, with D possibly TRBD2 on 5 matching bases. V lost 0 bases and J 10 bases, leaving 16 bases between the germline ends. Germline values: CDR1 SGHRS, CDR2 YFSETQ. The CDR3 runs 14 residues. CDR3 region: CASSLEAPYGDQYF. CDR3 nucleotides: TGCGCCAGCAGCTTGGAGGCCCCCTACGGGGACCAGTACTTC.